This TCR beta chain was sequenced during a study of CD8 T cells in Susac syndrome. J lost 2 bases, V lost 1 base, and 13 bases had no gene match. The CDR3 is 19 amino acids. CDR1 is LNHDA and CDR2 is SQIVND in the germline V gene (reference sequence). With random hexamers, roughly 0.45 to 1 ug RNA was reverse transcribed. One entry per CDR3 protein results from TCRdb running MiXCR on the immunoSEQ multiplex PCR reads. The repertoire includes approximately 120,000 distinct CDR3 sequences, more than 75% of them detected once, and around 0.24% sits in the top ten. Regarding the study as a whole: An acknowledgment was made by the study that its TCR sequencing and HLA analysis involved relatively few individuals.

The sequenced target, TCR beta, came from blood CD8+ and CD4+ T cells. TEMRA cells were FACS-enriched and CD8+ and CD4+ T cells negatively isolated. This clonotype appeared once. Its antigen is still unknown. The V call is TRBV19, the J call TRBJ2-5, with 10 bases identical to TRBD2. Input material: CD8+ T cells from PBMCs. This receptor was identified in a human donor with multiple sclerosis. CDR3 nucleotides: TGTGCCAGTAGTATAGGGGCCGGAGCGGGAGGGCCGGGGCAAGAGACCCAGTACTTC. It yields the protein CASSIGAGAGGPGQETQYF. The entire variable domain, with the rest obtained from reference TRBV19 and TRBJ2-5, is as follows: DGGITQSPKYLFRKEGQNVTLSCEQNLNHDAMYWYRQDPGQGLRLIYYSQIVNDFQKGDIAEGYSVSREKKESFPLTVTSAQKNPTAFYLCASSIGAGAGGPGQETQYFGPGTRLLVL.